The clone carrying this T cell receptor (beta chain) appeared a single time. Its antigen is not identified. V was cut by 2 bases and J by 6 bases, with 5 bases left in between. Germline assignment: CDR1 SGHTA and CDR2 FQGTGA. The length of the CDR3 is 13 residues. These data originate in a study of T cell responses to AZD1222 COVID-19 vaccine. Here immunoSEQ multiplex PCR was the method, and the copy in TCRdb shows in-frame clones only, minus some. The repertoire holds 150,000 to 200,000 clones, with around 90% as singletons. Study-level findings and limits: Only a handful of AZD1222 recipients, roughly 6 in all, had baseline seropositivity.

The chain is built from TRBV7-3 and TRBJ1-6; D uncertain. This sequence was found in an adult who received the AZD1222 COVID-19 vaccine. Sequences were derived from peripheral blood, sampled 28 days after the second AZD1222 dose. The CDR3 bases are TGTGCCAGCAGCTTAGGGCCTAATTCACCCCTCCACTTT. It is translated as CASSLGPNSPLHF.